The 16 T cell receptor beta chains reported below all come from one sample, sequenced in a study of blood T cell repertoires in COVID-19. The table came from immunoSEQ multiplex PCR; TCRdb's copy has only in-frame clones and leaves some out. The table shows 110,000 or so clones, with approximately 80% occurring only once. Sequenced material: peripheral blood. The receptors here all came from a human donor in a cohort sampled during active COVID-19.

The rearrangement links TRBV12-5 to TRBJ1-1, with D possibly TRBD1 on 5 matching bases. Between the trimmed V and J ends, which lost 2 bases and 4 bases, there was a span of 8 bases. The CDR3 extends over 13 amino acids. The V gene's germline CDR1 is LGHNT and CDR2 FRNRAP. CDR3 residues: CASGLQGGTEAFF. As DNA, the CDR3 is TGTGCTAGTGGTTTGCAGGGAGGCACTGAAGCTTTCTTT.

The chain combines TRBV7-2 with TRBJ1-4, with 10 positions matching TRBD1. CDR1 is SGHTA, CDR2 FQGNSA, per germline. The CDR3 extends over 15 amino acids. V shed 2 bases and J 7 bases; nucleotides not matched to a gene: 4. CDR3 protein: CASSLSGTGVEKLFF. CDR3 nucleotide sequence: TGTGCCAGCAGCTTATCCGGGACAGGGGTTGAAAAACTGTTTTTT.

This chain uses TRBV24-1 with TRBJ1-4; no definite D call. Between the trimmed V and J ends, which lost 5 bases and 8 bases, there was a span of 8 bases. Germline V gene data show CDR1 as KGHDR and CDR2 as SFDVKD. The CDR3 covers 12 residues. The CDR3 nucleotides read TGTGCCACCAGTGGGAGAGGGGAAAAACTGTTTTTT. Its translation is CATSGRGEKLFF.

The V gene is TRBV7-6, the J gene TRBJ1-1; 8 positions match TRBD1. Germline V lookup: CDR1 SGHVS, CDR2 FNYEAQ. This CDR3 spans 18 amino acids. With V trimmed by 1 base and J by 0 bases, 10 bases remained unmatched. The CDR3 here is CASSLGTGTGRMNTEAFF. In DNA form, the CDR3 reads TGTGCCAGCAGCTTAGGAACCGGGACAGGCCGTATGAACACTGAAGCTTTCTTT.

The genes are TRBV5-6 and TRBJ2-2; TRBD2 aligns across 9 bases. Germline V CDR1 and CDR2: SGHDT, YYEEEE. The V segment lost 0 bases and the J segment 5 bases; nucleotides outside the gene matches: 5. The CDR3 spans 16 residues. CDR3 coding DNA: TGTGCCAGCAGCTTGGCGGTAGCGGGAGTAACCGGGGAGCTGTTTTTT. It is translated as CASSLAVAGVTGELFF.

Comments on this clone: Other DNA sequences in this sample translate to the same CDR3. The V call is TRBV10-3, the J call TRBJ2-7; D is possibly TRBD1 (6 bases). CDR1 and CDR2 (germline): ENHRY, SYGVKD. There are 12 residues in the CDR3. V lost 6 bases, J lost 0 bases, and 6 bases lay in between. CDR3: CAIRDSSYEQYF. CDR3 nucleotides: TGTGCCATCAGGGACAGCTCCTACGAGCAGTACTTC.

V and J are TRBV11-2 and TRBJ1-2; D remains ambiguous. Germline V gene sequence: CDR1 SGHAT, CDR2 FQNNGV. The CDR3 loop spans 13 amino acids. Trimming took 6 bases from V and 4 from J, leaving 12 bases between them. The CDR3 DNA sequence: TGTGCCAGCAGGTACGGGGAAACCTATGGCTACACCTTC. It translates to CASRYGETYGYTF.

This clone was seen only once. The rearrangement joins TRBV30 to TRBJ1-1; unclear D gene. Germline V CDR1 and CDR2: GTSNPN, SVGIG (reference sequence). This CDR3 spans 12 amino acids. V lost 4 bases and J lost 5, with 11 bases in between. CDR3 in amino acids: CAWTRRETEAFF. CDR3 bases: TGTGCCTGGACCCGACGGGAGACTGAAGCTTTCTTT.

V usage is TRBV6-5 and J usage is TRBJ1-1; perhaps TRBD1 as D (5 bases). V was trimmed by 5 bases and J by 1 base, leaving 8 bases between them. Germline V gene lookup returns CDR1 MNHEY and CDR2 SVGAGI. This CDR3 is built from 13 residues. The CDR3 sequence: CASSPGQNTEAFF. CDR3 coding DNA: TGTGCCAGCAGTCCCGGACAGAACACTGAAGCTTTCTTT.

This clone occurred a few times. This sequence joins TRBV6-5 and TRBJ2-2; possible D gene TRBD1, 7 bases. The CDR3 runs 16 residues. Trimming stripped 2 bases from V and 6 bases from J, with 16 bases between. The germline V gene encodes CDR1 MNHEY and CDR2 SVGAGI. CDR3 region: CASSYDREAIAGELFF. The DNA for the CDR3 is TGTGCCAGCAGTTACGACAGGGAGGCGATAGCCGGGGAGCTGTTTTTT.

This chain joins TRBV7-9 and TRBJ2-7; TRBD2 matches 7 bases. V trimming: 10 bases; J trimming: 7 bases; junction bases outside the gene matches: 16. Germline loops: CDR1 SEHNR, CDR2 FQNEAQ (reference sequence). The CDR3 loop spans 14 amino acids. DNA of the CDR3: TGTGCCACCCAACGCCTGACCGGGGAGGGTGAGCAGTACTTC. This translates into CATQRLTGEGEQYF.

In nucleotides, the CDR3 is TGCGCCAGCAGCCGAGGCGGGGGGAGCGAGCAGTACTTC. Encoded protein: CASSRGGGSEQYF. V is TRBV4-1 and J is TRBJ2-7; 8 bases line up with TRBD2. CDR1 is MGHRA and CDR2 is YSYEKL in the germline V gene. Trimming cost V 4 bases and J 6 bases; bases outside gene matches: 5. CDR3 size: 13 residues.

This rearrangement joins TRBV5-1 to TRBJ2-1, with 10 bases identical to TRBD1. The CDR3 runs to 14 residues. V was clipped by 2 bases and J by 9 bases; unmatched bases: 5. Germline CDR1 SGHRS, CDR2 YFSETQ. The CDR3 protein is CASSFGQGVREQFF. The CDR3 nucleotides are TGCGCCAGCAGCTTCGGACAGGGGGTTCGTGAGCAGTTCTTC.

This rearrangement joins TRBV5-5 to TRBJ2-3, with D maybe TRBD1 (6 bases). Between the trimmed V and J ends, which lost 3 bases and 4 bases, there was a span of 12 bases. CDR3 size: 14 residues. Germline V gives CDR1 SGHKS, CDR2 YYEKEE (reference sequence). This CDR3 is CASSWTTGPDTQYF. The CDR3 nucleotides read TGTGCCAGCAGCTGGACAACAGGGCCAGATACGCAGTATTTT.

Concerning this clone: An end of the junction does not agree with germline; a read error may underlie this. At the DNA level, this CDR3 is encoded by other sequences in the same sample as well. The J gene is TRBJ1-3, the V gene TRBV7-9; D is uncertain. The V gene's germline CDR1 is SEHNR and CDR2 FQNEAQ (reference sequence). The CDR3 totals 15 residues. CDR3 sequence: CASSLGEGTGNTIYF. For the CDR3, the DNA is TGTGCTAGCAGCTTAGGAGAGGGAACTGGAAACACCATATATTTT.

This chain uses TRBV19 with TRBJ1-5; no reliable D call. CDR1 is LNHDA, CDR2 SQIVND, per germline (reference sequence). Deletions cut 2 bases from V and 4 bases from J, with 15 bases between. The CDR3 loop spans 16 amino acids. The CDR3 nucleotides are TGTGCCAGTAGTATACGGAGGAGGGTCGGAAATCAGCCCCAGCATTTT. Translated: CASSIRRRVGNQPQHF.